Listed below are T cell receptor beta chains from one sample, sequenced in a study of T cell changes during pregnancy in multiple sclerosis. TCRdb keeps only in-frame clones here, not all; method: immunoSEQ multiplex PCR. In the table there are some 58,000 clones, about 96% of which are singletons. This material consisted of CD8+ T cells from peripheral blood mononuclear cells, taken after pregnancy. The receptors were sampled from a female donor with multiple sclerosis, enrolled in a pregnancy study. The CDR3 runs from the conserved cysteine through the conserved F or W. The order of the fields is D gene, clone size, J gene, V gene, CDR3 protein, CDR3 DNA. A D gene is named only where the DNA matches it firmly. The listing skips clone size in some rows; elsewhere it reads once, few, many or a size class.

d_gene: TRBD1
abundance: -
j_gene: TRBJ2-7
v_gene: TRBV11-2
CDR3aa: CASSTLRGSSYEQYF
CDR3nt: TGTGCCAGCAGCACCCTCAGGGGGAGCTCCTACGAGCAGTACTTC

d_gene: TRBD1
abundance: -
j_gene: TRBJ1-2
v_gene: TRBV15
CDR3aa: CATSTNRGLNYGYTF
CDR3nt: TGTGCCACCAGCACCAACAGGGGGCTTAACTATGGCTACACCTTC

d_gene: -
abundance: -
j_gene: TRBJ2-1
v_gene: TRBV19
CDR3aa: CASSIIPSSYNEQFF
CDR3nt: TGTGCCAGTAGTATCATTCCGAGCTCCTACAATGAGCAGTTCTTC

d_gene: TRBD1
abundance: -
j_gene: TRBJ2-5
v_gene: TRBV5-1
CDR3aa: CASSRTTGGETQYF
CDR3nt: TGCGCCAGCAGCCGGACAACAGGGGGGGAGACCCAGTACTTC

d_gene: TRBD2
abundance: -
j_gene: TRBJ2-1
v_gene: TRBV7-9
CDR3aa: CASSLSLAGNEQFF
CDR3nt: TGTGCCAGCAGCTTATCACTAGCGGGCAATGAGCAGTTCTTC

d_gene: -
abundance: few
j_gene: TRBJ2-7
v_gene: TRBV7-9
CDR3aa: CASSPTRGEQYF
CDR3nt: TGTGCCAGCAGCCCTACGAGAGGCGAGCAGTACTTC

d_gene: -
abundance: once
j_gene: TRBJ1-2
v_gene: TRBV4-3
CDR3aa: CASSQDQDSYGYTF
CDR3nt: TGCGCCAGCAGCCAAGACCAGGATTCCTATGGCTACACCTTC

d_gene: TRBD2
abundance: -
j_gene: TRBJ2-1
v_gene: TRBV27
CDR3aa: CASSLLAGAYNEQFF
CDR3nt: TGTGCCAGCAGTTTGCTAGCGGGTGCCTACAATGAGCAGTTCTTC

d_gene: TRBD1
abundance: -
j_gene: TRBJ1-3
v_gene: TRBV9
CDR3aa: CASSGGTGGRDTIYF
CDR3nt: TGTGCCAGCAGCGGAGGGACAGGGGGCCGAGACACCATATATTTT

d_gene: -
abundance: -
j_gene: TRBJ1-5
v_gene: TRBV28
CDR3aa: CASRETVPNLDHEPQHF
CDR3nt: TGTGCCAGCAGGGAGACAGTTCCTAATCTCGATCACGAGCCCCAGCATTTT

d_gene: TRBD1
abundance: -
j_gene: TRBJ2-2
v_gene: TRBV19
CDR3aa: CASTLQGPGELFF
CDR3nt: TGTGCCAGTACCCTACAGGGGCCCGGGGAGCTGTTTTTT

d_gene: -
abundance: -
j_gene: TRBJ1-2
v_gene: TRBV19
CDR3aa: CASTNPPFRSYGYTF
CDR3nt: TGTGCCAGTACTAATCCTCCCTTTAGATCGTATGGCTACACCTTC

d_gene: TRBD1
abundance: -
j_gene: TRBJ2-7
v_gene: TRBV30
CDR3aa: CAWSDRGRGSYEQYF
CDR3nt: TGTGCCTGGAGTGACAGGGGTCGGGGATCCTACGAGCAGTACTTC

d_gene: TRBD1
abundance: -
j_gene: TRBJ1-1
v_gene: TRBV28
CDR3aa: CAITGLTTGDMNTEAFF
CDR3nt: TGTGCCATCACCGGACTAACTACAGGGGACATGAACACTGAAGCTTTCTTT

d_gene: -
abundance: -
j_gene: TRBJ1-1
v_gene: TRBV7-9
CDR3aa: CASSSLGREWTEAFF
CDR3nt: TGTGCCAGCAGTTCCTTGGGACGGGAGTGGACTGAAGCTTTCTTT

d_gene: -
abundance: -
j_gene: TRBJ2-3
v_gene: TRBV13
CDR3aa: CASSPERTVGPTQYF
CDR3nt: TGTGCCAGCAGCCCAGAGCGGACTGTAGGACCTACGCAGTATTTT

d_gene: -
abundance: -
j_gene: TRBJ2-7
v_gene: TRBV11-1
CDR3aa: CASSLRGSSEQYF
CDR3nt: TGTGCCAGCAGCTTAAGGGGTTCCAGCGAGCAGTACTTC

d_gene: -
abundance: -
j_gene: TRBJ1-2
v_gene: TRBV6-5
CDR3aa: CASSLDRWSYGYTF
CDR3nt: TGTGCCAGCAGCCTAGACAGGTGGAGCTATGGCTACACCTTC

d_gene: TRBD2
abundance: -
j_gene: TRBJ2-2
v_gene: TRBV10-3
CDR3aa: CAISPGTSGTTGELFF
CDR3nt: TGTGCCATCAGTCCCGGGACTAGCGGGACAACCGGGGAGCTGTTTTTT

d_gene: -
abundance: -
j_gene: TRBJ2-1
v_gene: TRBV6-5
CDR3aa: CASSSTTSHEQFF
CDR3nt: TGTGCCAGCAGTTCCACTACTAGCCATGAGCAGTTCTTC

d_gene: -
abundance: once
j_gene: TRBJ1-1
v_gene: TRBV7-9
CDR3aa: CASSLLIDLNTEAFF
CDR3nt: TGTGCCAGCAGCTTACTAATAGATCTGAACACTGAAGCTTTCTTT

d_gene: TRBD2
abundance: -
j_gene: TRBJ2-1
v_gene: TRBV6-5
CDR3aa: CASSYTREGEQFF
CDR3nt: TGTGCCAGCAGTTACACGAGGGAGGGTGAGCAGTTCTTC

d_gene: TRBD1
abundance: -
j_gene: TRBJ2-1
v_gene: TRBV29-1
CDR3aa: CSVGTGEQFF
CDR3nt: TGCAGCGTTGGGACAGGGGAGCAGTTCTTC

d_gene: -
abundance: -
j_gene: TRBJ2-1
v_gene: TRBV5-1
CDR3aa: CASSLRTALHEQFF
CDR3nt: TGCGCCAGCAGCTTAAGGACTGCCCTCCATGAGCAGTTCTTC

d_gene: TRBD2
abundance: -
j_gene: TRBJ2-3
v_gene: TRBV5-1
CDR3aa: CASSGGLAGGSQGDTQYF
CDR3nt: TGCGCCAGCAGCGGGGGACTAGCGGGAGGTTCACAGGGAGATACGCAGTATTTT

d_gene: TRBD1
abundance: -
j_gene: TRBJ2-2
v_gene: TRBV7-9
CDR3aa: CASSPGQGTNTGELFF
CDR3nt: TGTGCCAGCAGCCCTGGACAGGGTACAAACACCGGGGAGCTGTTTTTT

d_gene: TRBD1
abundance: -
j_gene: TRBJ2-2
v_gene: TRBV2
CDR3aa: CASRFDRATNTGELFF
CDR3nt: TGTGCCAGCAGGTTCGACAGGGCAACGAACACCGGGGAGCTGTTTTTT

d_gene: TRBD2
abundance: -
j_gene: TRBJ2-7
v_gene: TRBV25-1
CDR3aa: CASRSTSGAYEQYF
CDR3nt: TGTGCCAGCAGATCGACTAGCGGTGCCTACGAGCAGTACTTC

d_gene: TRBD1
abundance: -
j_gene: TRBJ2-7
v_gene: TRBV27
CDR3aa: CASSSPGLTGGHEQYF
CDR3nt: TGTGCCAGCAGTTCCCCCGGGTTGACAGGGGGCCACGAGCAGTACTTC

d_gene: -
abundance: -
j_gene: TRBJ2-3
v_gene: TRBV15
CDR3aa: CATSILRAFTDTQYF
CDR3nt: TGTGCCACCAGCATCCTCAGGGCCTTCACAGATACGCAGTATTTT

d_gene: -
abundance: -
j_gene: TRBJ1-2
v_gene: TRBV7-8
CDR3aa: CASSFSPDSNYGYTF
CDR3nt: TGTGCCAGCAGCTTTTCCCCTGACAGTAACTATGGCTACACCTTC

d_gene: TRBD2
abundance: -
j_gene: TRBJ2-1
v_gene: TRBV29-1
CDR3aa: CSVDTSGSYEQFF
CDR3nt: TGCAGCGTTGACACTAGCGGGAGCTATGAGCAGTTCTTC

d_gene: -
abundance: -
j_gene: TRBJ1-2
v_gene: TRBV28
CDR3aa: CASSPTAVYGYTF
CDR3nt: TGTGCCAGCAGCCCGACAGCCGTCTATGGCTACACCTTC